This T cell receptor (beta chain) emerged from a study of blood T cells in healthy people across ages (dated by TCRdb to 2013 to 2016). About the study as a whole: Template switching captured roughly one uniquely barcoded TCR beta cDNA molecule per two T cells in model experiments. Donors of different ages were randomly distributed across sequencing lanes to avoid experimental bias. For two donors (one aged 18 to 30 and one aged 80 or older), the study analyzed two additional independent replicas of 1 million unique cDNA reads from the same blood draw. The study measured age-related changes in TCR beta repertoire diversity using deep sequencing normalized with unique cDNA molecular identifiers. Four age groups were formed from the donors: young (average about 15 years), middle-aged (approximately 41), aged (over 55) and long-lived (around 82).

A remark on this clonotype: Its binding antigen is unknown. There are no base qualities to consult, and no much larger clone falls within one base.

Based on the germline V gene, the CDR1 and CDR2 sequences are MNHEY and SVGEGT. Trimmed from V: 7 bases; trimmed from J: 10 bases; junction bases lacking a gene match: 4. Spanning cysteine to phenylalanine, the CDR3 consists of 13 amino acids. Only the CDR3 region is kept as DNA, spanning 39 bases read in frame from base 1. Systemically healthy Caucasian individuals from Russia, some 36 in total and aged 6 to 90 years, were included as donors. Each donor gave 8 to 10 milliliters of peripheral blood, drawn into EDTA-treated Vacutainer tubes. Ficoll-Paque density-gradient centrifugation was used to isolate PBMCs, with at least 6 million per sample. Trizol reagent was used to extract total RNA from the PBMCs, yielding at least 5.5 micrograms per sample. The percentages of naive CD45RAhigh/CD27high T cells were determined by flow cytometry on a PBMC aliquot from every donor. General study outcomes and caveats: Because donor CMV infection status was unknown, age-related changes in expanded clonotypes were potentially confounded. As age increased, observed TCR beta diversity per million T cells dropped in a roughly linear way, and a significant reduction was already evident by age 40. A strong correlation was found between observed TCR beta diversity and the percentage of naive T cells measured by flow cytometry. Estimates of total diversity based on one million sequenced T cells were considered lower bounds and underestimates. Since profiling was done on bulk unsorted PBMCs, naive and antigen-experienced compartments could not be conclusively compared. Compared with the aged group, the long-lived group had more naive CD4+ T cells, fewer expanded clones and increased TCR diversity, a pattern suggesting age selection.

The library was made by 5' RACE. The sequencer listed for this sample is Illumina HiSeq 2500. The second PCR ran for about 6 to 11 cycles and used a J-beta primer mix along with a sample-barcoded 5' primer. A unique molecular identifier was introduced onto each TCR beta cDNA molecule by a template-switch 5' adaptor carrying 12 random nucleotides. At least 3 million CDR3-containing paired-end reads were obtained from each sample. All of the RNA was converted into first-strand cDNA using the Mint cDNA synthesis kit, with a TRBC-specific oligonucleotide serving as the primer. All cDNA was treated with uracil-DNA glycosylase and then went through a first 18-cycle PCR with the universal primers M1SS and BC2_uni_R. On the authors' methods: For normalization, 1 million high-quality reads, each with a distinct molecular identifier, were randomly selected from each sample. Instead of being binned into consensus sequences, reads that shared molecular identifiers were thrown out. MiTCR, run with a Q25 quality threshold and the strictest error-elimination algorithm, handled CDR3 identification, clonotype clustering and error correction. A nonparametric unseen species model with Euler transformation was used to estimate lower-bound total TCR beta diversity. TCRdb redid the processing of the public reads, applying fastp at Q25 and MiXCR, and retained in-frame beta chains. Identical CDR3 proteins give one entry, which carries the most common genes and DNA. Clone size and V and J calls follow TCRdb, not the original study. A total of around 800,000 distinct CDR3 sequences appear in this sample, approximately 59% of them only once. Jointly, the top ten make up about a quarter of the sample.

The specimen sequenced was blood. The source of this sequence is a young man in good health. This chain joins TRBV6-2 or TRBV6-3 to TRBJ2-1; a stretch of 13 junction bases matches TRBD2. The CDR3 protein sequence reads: CASNPGLAGEQFF. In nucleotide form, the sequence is TGTGCCAGCAATCCGGGACTAGCGGGAGAGCAGTTCTTC.